The 21 T cell receptor beta chains below come from one sample, sequenced in a study of CD8 T cells in Susac syndrome. It was with random hexamers that about 0.45 to 1 ug RNA was reverse transcribed. In TCRdb, the immunoSEQ multiplex PCR reads were re-called with MiXCR into one record per CDR3 protein. The sample carries 130,000 to 150,000 distinct CDR3 sequences, about 94% recorded once. What was sequenced was CD4+ T cells from PBMCs. The receptors were sampled from a human donor with Susac syndrome.

The V and J genes are TRBV20-1 and TRBJ2-7; TRBD1 or TRBD2 may be the D gene (6 bases each). From germline, CDR1 is DFQATT and CDR2 SNEGSKA (reference sequence). Deletions cut 0 bases from V and 4 bases from J, with 13 bases between. CDR3 length: 14 amino acids. The CDR3 reads CSARDRGPFYEQYF. CDR3 bases: TGCAGTGCTAGAGACCGGGGGCCTTTTTACGAGCAGTACTTC.

The chain has TRBV29-1 and TRBJ2-3; no definite D call. V was trimmed by 3 bases and J by 3 bases, leaving 10 bases between them. Germline CDR1 SQVTM, CDR2 ANQGSEA. CDR3 size: 13 residues. Written as DNA, the CDR3 is TGCAGCGTTGAGGCCCTAGGGACAGATACGCAGTATTTT. Translation gives CSVEALGTDTQYF.

The chain combines TRBV18 with TRBJ1-2; TRBD1 might be the D (6 bases). The germline V and J ends were trimmed by 4 bases and 6 bases, with 15 bases remaining between them. The germline gives CDR1 KGHSH, CDR2 LQKENI. The CDR3 has 14 amino acids. The CDR3 DNA is TGTGCCAGCTCACTGCAAACCAGGGGTGATGGCTACACCTTC. Its protein product is CASSLQTRGDGYTF.

This chain connects TRBV20-1 to TRBJ2-2; D not certain. CDR3 length equals 15 residues. Trimming stripped 6 bases from V and 4 bases from J, with 18 bases between. The germline V gene has CDR1 DFQATT and CDR2 SNEGSKA (reference sequence). The CDR3 region is CSAGRDITATGELFF. In nucleotides, the CDR3 is TGCAGTGCGGGCCGAGATATTACCGCCACCGGGGAGCTGTTTTTT.

The V call is TRBV6-5, the J call TRBJ1-1; D perhaps matches TRBD1 (5 bases). V lost 0 bases to trimming and J lost 5 bases, with 13 bases between them. Germline V lookup: CDR1 MNHEY, CDR2 SVGAGI. This CDR3 is built from 15 residues. The CDR3: CASSYSTGGKTEAFF. The CDR3 DNA reads as TGTGCCAGCAGTTACTCGACCGGGGGAAAGACTGAAGCTTTCTTT.

The chain recombines TRBV4-1 with TRBJ2-7; tentatively, D is TRBD2 (5 bases). V was pared by 2 bases and J by 6 bases, with 11 bases between. The CDR3 covers 13 residues. The V gene's germline CDR1 is MGHRA and CDR2 YSYEKL. The CDR3 here is CASSQPRGFEQYF. CDR3 coding DNA: TGCGCCAGCAGCCAACCACGGGGATTCGAGCAGTACTTC.

The chain recombines TRBV20-1 with TRBJ2-7; maybe TRBD1 (5 bases). The CDR3 contains 16 residues. CDR1 and CDR2 (germline): DFQATT, SNEGSKA (reference sequence). Trimming took 2 bases from V and 0 from J, leaving 17 bases between them. As DNA, the CDR3 is TGCAGTGCTAGAAAGCCCAGGGCCTTGACCTCCTACGAGCAGTACTTC. Its protein product is CSARKPRALTSYEQYF.

The V and J genes are TRBV27 and TRBJ1-6; D gene ambiguous. CDR3 size: 14 residues. V lost 3 bases, J lost 5 bases, and 8 bases lay in between. In germline, CDR1 is MNHEY, CDR2 SMNVEV (reference sequence). This chain's CDR3 is CASSFRSDNSPLHF. CDR3 in DNA: TGTGCCAGCAGTTTTAGATCGGATAATTCACCCCTCCACTTT.

The chain has TRBV15 and TRBJ2-1, with TRBD2 identical over 8 bases. CDR1 is LNHNV, CDR2 YYDKDF, per germline (reference sequence). The V gene end was trimmed by 2 bases and the J gene end by 9 bases; junction bases not matched to a gene: 6. This CDR3 has 14 amino acids. CDR3 protein: CATSRLAGYTEQFF. The CDR3, as DNA: TGTGCCACCAGCAGATTAGCGGGATATACTGAGCAGTTCTTC.

The V and J genes are TRBV20-1 and TRBJ2-7, with D possibly called TRBD1 or TRBD2 (7 bases each). Germline V lookup: CDR1 DFQATT, CDR2 SNEGSKA (reference sequence). Trimming left V 1 base short and J 4 bases short, with 17 bases between. This CDR3 is built from 15 residues. CDR3 sequence: CSARARGGRRYEQYF. The CDR3 nucleotides are TGCAGTGCTAGAGCCAGGGGGGGGCGTAGGTACGAGCAGTACTTC.

The CDR3 loop reads CASSRTPTEAFF. The CDR3 region has the DNA TGTGCCAGCAGCCGGACCCCCACTGAAGCTTTCTTT. The rearrangement joins TRBV3-1 to TRBJ1-1; D not certain. V was trimmed by 4 bases and J by 4 bases, leaving 7 bases between them. The CDR3 runs 12 residues. The germline V gene has CDR1 LGHDT and CDR2 YNNKEL (reference sequence).

J is TRBJ2-1 and V is TRBV6-5; perhaps TRBD1 as D (5 bases). Trimming cost V 6 bases and J 7 bases, with 7 bases left between them. The CDR3 extends over 11 amino acids. Germline CDR1 reads MNHEY; CDR2 reads SVGAGI. The CDR3 DNA reads TGTGCCAGCAGGAACAGGAATGAGCAGTTCTTC. Translated: CASRNRNEQFF.

The J gene is TRBJ2-7, the V gene TRBV4-1, with 12 positions matching TRBD2. The CDR3 length is 18 residues. Germline V gene sequence: CDR1 MGHRA, CDR2 YSYEKL. With V trimmed by 1 base and J by 1 base, 8 bases remained unmatched. The CDR3 spells CASSQVTSGGTDSYEQYF. The DNA of the CDR3 is TGCGCCAGCAGCCAAGTAACTAGCGGGGGGACCGATTCCTACGAGCAGTACTTC.

The V call is TRBV12-3 or TRBV12-4, the J call TRBJ1-5; tentative D call: TRBD1 (6 bases). The CDR3 is 15 residues long. Deletions cut 6 bases from V and 4 bases from J, with 16 bases between. CDR3 DNA sequence: TGTGCCAGCAGCCCCGCGGGGGGCGGGAATCAGCCCCAGCATTTT. It codes for CASSPAGGGNQPQHF.

The DNA of the CDR3 is TGTGCCAGCAGCCCTAACCAGGCTGGCACCGGGGAGCTGTTTTTT. Protein product: CASSPNQAGTGELFF. The V call is TRBV7-3, the J call TRBJ2-2; no clear D gene. Deletions cut 5 bases from V and 4 bases from J, with 14 bases between. The CDR3 extends over 15 amino acids. From germline, CDR1 is SGHTA and CDR2 FQGTGA. The whole variable domain, filled in from reference TRBV7-3 and TRBJ2-2, reads GAGVSQTPSNKVTEKGKYVELRCDPISGHTALYWYRQSLGQGPEFLIYFQGTGAADDSGLPNDRFFAVRPEGSVSTLKIQRTERGDSAVYLCASSPNQAGTGELFFGEGSRLTVL.

The chain couples TRBV6-1 to TRBJ1-5; no clear D. The germline V gene has CDR1 MNHNS and CDR2 SASEGT. Trimming cost V 4 bases and J 3 bases, with 4 bases left between them. This CDR3 is 12 amino acids long. The chain's CDR3 is CASSASNQPQHF. CDR3 DNA sequence: TGTGCCAGCAGTGCCTCCAATCAGCCCCAGCATTTT.

This chain connects TRBV28 to TRBJ2-1; a weak D match, TRBD2 (6 bases). V was shortened by 5 bases and J by 6 bases, with 11 bases between the two germline ends. Per the germline V gene, CDR1 is MDHEN and CDR2 is SYDVKM. The CDR3 is 13 amino acids. The CDR3 DNA is TGTGCCAGCAGTAAGTCCGGGGGCAATGAGCAGTTCTTC. The encoded protein is CASSKSGGNEQFF.

The V call is TRBV29-1, the J call TRBJ1-2; weak D call: TRBD1 (5 bases). The V end lost 3 bases, the J end lost 7 bases, and 15 bases lay between the germline ends. Germline V gene sequence: CDR1 SQVTM, CDR2 ANQGSEA. CDR3 size: 13 residues. CDR3 nucleotide sequence: TGCAGCGTTGACAGGGAAATCTTGTTTGGCTACACCTTC. This sequence encodes CSVDREILFGYTF.

The chain joins TRBV29-1 to TRBJ1-1, with TRBD1 identical over 7 bases. This CDR3 comprises 17 residues. Per germline, CDR1 SQVTM and CDR2 ANQGSEA. The J segment lost 4 bases and the V segment lost 6 bases, leaving 20 bases of the junction unmatched. CDR3: CSVKTGVFAGPSTEAFF. CDR3 DNA sequence: TGCAGCGTCAAAACAGGGGTGTTCGCGGGGCCCAGCACTGAAGCTTTCTTT.

This chain links TRBV12-3 or TRBV12-4 with TRBJ1-1; D unclear. The V end was cut by 2 bases, the J end by 1 base, with 8 bases between. The CDR3 consists of 14 residues. The DNA for the CDR3 is TGTGCCAGCAGTTTAAAACAAAAGAACACTGAAGCTTTCTTT. It is translated as CASSLKQKNTEAFF.

This clonotype was observed once. This chain connects TRBV29-1 to TRBJ2-1; the D gene is possibly TRBD2 (5 bases). The CDR3 totals 12 residues. CDR1 is SQVTM and CDR2 is ANQGSEA in the germline V gene. The V end lost 2 bases, the J end lost 6 bases, and 8 bases lay between the germline ends. The CDR3, as DNA: TGCAGCGTTGAAAGCAGCGGCAATGAGCAGTTCTTC. It translates to CSVESSGNEQFF.